These 25 T cell receptor beta chains were sequenced from one sample in a study of cytomegalovirus exposure and HLA in healthy donors. Measured with immunoSEQ multiplex PCR; TCRdb has only the in-frame clones, and not every one. The sample holds about 340,000 clones; about nine tenths are singletons and the top ten take 0.65% to 0.85%. The sample taken for sequencing was PBMCs. The receptors shown here come from a woman between 18 and 29 years old in good health and CMV-seronegative.

The chain uses TRBV2 and TRBJ2-3; 9 bases are shared with TRBD1. V gave up 2 bases and J gave up 2 bases; unmatched junction bases: 5. The CDR3 loop spans 16 amino acids. Germline CDR1 is SNHLY and CDR2 is FYNNEI. This chain's CDR3 is CASSEFGQGFTDTQYF. The CDR3 bases are TGTGCCAGCAGTGAATTCGGACAGGGGTTCACAGATACGCAGTATTTT.

The table lists this clone with a count of one. The chain has TRBV5-1 and TRBJ2-1; possibly TRBD1 for D (5 bases). The CDR3 length is 16 residues. CDR1 is SGHRS and CDR2 is YFSETQ in the germline V gene. Between the trimmed V and J ends, which lost 6 bases and 0 bases, there was a span of 16 bases. The CDR3 DNA sequence: TGCGCCAGCACCCAATACAGGACGGTCTCCTACAATGAGCAGTTCTTC. It yields the protein CASTQYRTVSYNEQFF.

The rearrangement links TRBV6-1 to TRBJ1-5, with no clear D. The germline V gene has CDR1 MNHNS and CDR2 SASEGT. The CDR3 runs to 14 residues. The germline V and J ends were trimmed by 1 base and 7 bases, with 11 bases remaining between them. The CDR3 nucleotides are TGTGCCAGCAGTGAAGAGTGGGGAGCCCAGCCCCAGCATTTT. It is translated as CASSEEWGAQPQHF.

The chain couples TRBV27 to TRBJ2-5, with 7 positions matching TRBD1. J was trimmed by 4 bases and V by 6 bases; bases with no gene match: 5. The CDR3 runs 13 residues. Germline CDR1 MNHEY, CDR2 SMNVEV (reference sequence). CDR3 residues: CASSSTGAETQYF. DNA for the CDR3: TGTGCCAGCAGCTCAACAGGGGCAGAGACCCAGTACTTC.

This clone has only one observation. The gene calls are TRBV7-7 and TRBJ2-5; 13 nucleotides align to TRBD2. Looked up from germline, CDR1 is SSHAT and CDR2 is FNYEAQ (reference sequence). After removal of 4 bases from V and 4 bases from J, the junction contained 3 bases not matched to a gene. The CDR3 contains 15 residues. CDR3 bases: TGTGCCAGCAGCTCCCGACTAGCGGGAGGAGAGACCCAGTACTTC. Translation gives CASSSRLAGGETQYF.

This clone was recorded only once. The chain joins TRBV11-2 to TRBJ2-3; TRBD2 might be the D (5 bases). Trimming stripped 3 bases from V and 2 bases from J, with 9 bases between. The CDR3 is 14 residues long. Germline V lookup: CDR1 SGHAT, CDR2 FQNNGV. CDR3 residues: CASSLDFLTDTQYF. As DNA, the CDR3 is TGTGCCAGCAGCTTGGACTTCCTCACAGATACGCAGTATTTT.

The chain uses TRBV25-1 and TRBJ2-5; D is possibly TRBD1 (6 bases). CDR1 and CDR2 (germline): MGHDK, SYGVNS. The CDR3 is 13 amino acids. Trimming pared 8 bases from V and 5 bases from J, leaving 15 bases between. This CDR3 is CASRTVLGETQYF. DNA of the CDR3: TGTGCCAGCCGGACAGTTCTTGGGGAGACCCAGTACTTC.

The chain links TRBV12-5 to TRBJ2-5, with a weak D call TRBD1 (6 bases). The CDR3 consists of 17 residues. The V end lost 1 base, the J end lost 5 bases, and 20 bases lay between the germline ends. From germline, CDR1 is LGHNT and CDR2 FRNRAP. The chain's CDR3 is CASGLARDTAFGETQYF. CDR3 DNA sequence: TGTGCTAGTGGTTTGGCACGGGACACCGCTTTTGGGGAGACCCAGTACTTC.

V and J are TRBV5-6 and TRBJ2-2; TRBD1 might be the D (6 bases). Trimming left V 5 bases short and J 3 bases short, with 11 bases between. In germline, CDR1 is SGHDT, CDR2 YYEEEE. There are 14 residues in the CDR3. The CDR3 protein is CASSDQGHTGELFF. CDR3 in DNA: TGTGCCAGCAGTGATCAGGGGCACACCGGGGAGCTGTTTTTT.

As for this clone: Other DNA sequences in the same sample also yield this CDR3. The chain links TRBV2 to TRBJ2-7; D remains ambiguous. Per the germline V gene, CDR1 is SNHLY and CDR2 is FYNNEI. V lost 4 bases, J lost 3 bases, and 4 bases lay in between. The CDR3 spans 11 residues. The CDR3 DNA is TGTGCCAGCAGTGTACTCTACGAGCAGTACTTC. Translated: CASSVLYEQYF.

The rearrangement uses TRBV25-1 and TRBJ2-1; TRBD2 might be the D (5 bases). Germline assignment: CDR1 MGHDK and CDR2 SYGVNS. The CDR3 has 15 residues. Trimming took off 2 bases at V and 6 bases at J, with 14 bases between the two ends. In nucleotides, the CDR3 is TGTGCCAGCAGTGAAATGAGGGAGTGGGGCAATGAGCAGTTCTTC. This encodes CASSEMREWGNEQFF.

J is TRBJ2-7 and V is TRBV7-2, with 9 bases identical to TRBD2. J gave up 4 bases and V 4 bases, and 8 bases lay outside the gene matches. The CDR3 runs to 15 residues. Germline-derived CDR1 and CDR2 are SGHTA and FQGNSA. The CDR3 DNA reads TGTGCCAGCAGCTCCCTAGGACTAGCGCGTTACGAGCAGTACTTC. Translation: CASSSLGLARYEQYF.

This clone came up once. The chain has TRBV6-5 and TRBJ2-1; 8 nucleotides align to TRBD2. Germline V CDR1 and CDR2: MNHEY, SVGAGI. This CDR3 comprises 13 residues. The V gene end was trimmed by 6 bases and the J gene end by 6 bases; junction bases not matched to a gene: 4. CDR3 region: CASRDLAGNEQFF. The CDR3 nucleotides are TGTGCCAGCAGAGATCTAGCGGGCAATGAGCAGTTCTTC.

The V gene is TRBV19, the J gene TRBJ2-4; D is perhaps TRBD1 (6 bases). The V end lost 8 bases, the J end lost 8 bases, and 19 bases lay between the germline ends. The CDR3 is 14 amino acids. CDR1 and CDR2 (germline): LNHDA, SQIVND (reference sequence). As DNA, the CDR3 is TGTGCCAGTCGACCGGGCAGGGGCACGGACATTCAGTACTTC. Encoded protein: CASRPGRGTDIQYF. The full variable domain, its missing parts supplied by reference TRBV19 and TRBJ2-4, is DGGITQSPKYLFRKEGQNVTLSCEQNLNHDAMYWYRQDPGQGLRLIYYSQIVNDFQKGDIAEGYSVSREKKESFPLTVTSAQKNPTAFYLCASRPGRGTDIQYFGAGTRLSVL.

The J gene is TRBJ2-1, the V gene TRBV5-4; D unresolved. Looked up from germline, CDR1 is SGHNT and CDR2 is YYREEE (reference sequence). CDR3 length equals 12 residues. Deletions cut 1 base from V and 14 bases from J, with 13 bases between. The CDR3 DNA reads as TGTGCCAGCAGCTTGCGAGAGTCAGGCGAGTTCTTC. Translated, it gives CASSLRESGEFF.

This chain joins TRBV5-8 and TRBJ2-1; 10 bases fit TRBD2. Losses at the gene ends were 0 bases for V and 6 bases for J; bases not matched to a gene: 6. This CDR3 contains 16 residues. CDR1 SGHTS and CDR2 YDEGEE come from the germline V gene. Written as DNA, the CDR3 is TGTGCCAGCAGCTTGGTAGTAGCGGGGGGTCTCAATGAGCAGTTCTTC. The encoded protein is CASSLVVAGGLNEQFF.

V and J are TRBV27 and TRBJ2-5; 10 bases agree with TRBD2. The CDR3 has 15 amino acids. Germline-derived CDR1 and CDR2 are MNHEY and SMNVEV (reference sequence). V gave up 6 bases and J gave up 0 bases; unmatched junction bases: 4. DNA for the CDR3: TGTGCCAGCAGGGCCGGGACTAGCGACCAAGAGACCCAGTACTTC. Its protein is CASRAGTSDQETQYF.

This rearrangement joins TRBV2 to TRBJ2-7; 13 bases fit TRBD2. In germline, CDR1 is SNHLY, CDR2 FYNNEI. This CDR3 region has 15 residues. Unmatched junction bases numbered 4, after V lost 3 bases and J lost 5 bases. The CDR3 region is CASSDGLAGADEQYF. The CDR3 nucleotides read TGTGCCAGCAGTGATGGACTAGCGGGAGCGGACGAGCAGTACTTC.

The chain couples TRBV27 to TRBJ1-1; D might be TRBD1 (6 bases). Germline CDR1 and CDR2: MNHEY and SMNVEV (reference sequence). The CDR3 covers 14 residues. Trimming left V 4 bases short and J 5 bases short, with 14 bases between. The CDR3 nucleotides are TGTGCCAGCAGTTCAGCCGGGACAAATACTGAAGCTTTCTTT. This sequence encodes CASSSAGTNTEAFF.

This clone was detected only a few times. Here the CDR3 reads CASSGQGTYGYTF. CDR3 DNA: TGTGCCAGCAGTGGACAGGGAACGTATGGCTACACCTTC. The rearrangement links TRBV2 to TRBJ1-2; 7 bases agree with TRBD1. This CDR3 contains 13 residues. V shed 4 bases, J shed 5 bases, and the junction held 4 bases outside the gene matches. Germline values: CDR1 SNHLY, CDR2 FYNNEI.

The chain links TRBV18 to TRBJ2-7; 8 bases are a match to TRBD2. From germline, CDR1 is KGHSH and CDR2 LQKENI. This CDR3 comprises 18 residues. The trim removed 5 bases at V and 1 base at J, leaving 16 bases unmatched. CDR3 residues: CASSAGPGLGPLSYEQYF. In DNA, the CDR3 is TGTGCCAGCTCAGCGGGCCCGGGACTAGGCCCCCTTTCCTACGAGCAGTACTTC.

The chain combines TRBV29-1 with TRBJ2-7; perhaps TRBD2 as D (7 bases). Trimming left V 5 bases short and J 3 bases short, with 11 bases between. The CDR3 is 12 residues long. The germline V gene encodes CDR1 SQVTM and CDR2 ANQGSEA. CDR3 in DNA: TGCAGCGTTCGGGGGGCGAGCTACGAGCAGTACTTC. Amino acids: CSVRGASYEQYF.

V and J are TRBV18 and TRBJ1-1; 12 bases align to TRBD1. The length of the CDR3 is 16 residues. CDR1 and CDR2 from the germline V gene are KGHSH and LQKENI. After removal of 1 base from V and 5 bases from J, the junction contained 5 bases not matched to a gene. The CDR3 nucleotides read TGTGCCAGCTCACCACTGGGACAGGGGGCGAGAACTGAAGCTTTCTTT. It is translated as CASSPLGQGARTEAFF.

In this sample, this clone turned up once. Other DNA variants within this sample encode the same CDR3. V and J are TRBV7-2 and TRBJ1-2, with D possibly TRBD1 on 6 matching bases. This CDR3 has 15 amino acids. The V end lost 3 bases, the J end lost 0 bases, and 11 bases lay between the germline ends. The germline gives CDR1 SGHTA, CDR2 FQGNSA. CDR3 DNA: TGTGCCAGCAGCTTGGTGGCAGGGGCTAACTATGGCTACACCTTC. It yields the protein CASSLVAGANYGYTF.

This clone was seen a single time. The chain uses TRBV19 and TRBJ2-6; D may be TRBD1 (5 bases). CDR3 length equals 15 residues. Germline V CDR1 and CDR2: LNHDA, SQIVND (reference sequence). V shed 4 bases and J shed 2 bases, with 9 bases lying between them. The CDR3 DNA sequence: TGTGCCAGTAGTACGACAGTCCCTGGGGCCAACGTCCTGACTTTC. Encoded protein: CASSTTVPGANVLTF.